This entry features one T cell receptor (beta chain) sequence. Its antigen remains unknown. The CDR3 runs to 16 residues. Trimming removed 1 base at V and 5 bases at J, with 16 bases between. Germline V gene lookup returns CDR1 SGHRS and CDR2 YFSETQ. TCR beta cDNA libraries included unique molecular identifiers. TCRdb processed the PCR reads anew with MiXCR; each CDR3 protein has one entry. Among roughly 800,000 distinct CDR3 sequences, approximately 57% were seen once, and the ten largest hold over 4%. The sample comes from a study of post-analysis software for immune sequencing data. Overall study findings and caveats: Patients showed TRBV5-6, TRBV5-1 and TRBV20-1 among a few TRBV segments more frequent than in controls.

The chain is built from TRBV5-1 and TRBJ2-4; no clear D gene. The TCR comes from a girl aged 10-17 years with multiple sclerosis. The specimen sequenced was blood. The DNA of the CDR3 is TGCGCCAGCAGCTTGAATTTTAGGGCCGACCAAAACATTCAGTACTTC. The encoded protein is CASSLNFRADQNIQYF.